Each of the 18 T cell receptor beta chains below was sequenced from the same sample in a study of blood T cells in healthy people across ages (dated by TCRdb to about 2015). Library preparation used 5' RACE. Reads for this sample came from an Illumina HiSeq 2500. A second PCR of roughly 7 to 12 cycles was run with a J-beta primer mix and a sample-barcoded 5' primer. The public sequencing data were trimmed at Q25 with fastp and processed into clonotypes with MiXCR by TCRdb, which kept only in-frame beta chains. Under each unique CDR3 protein, matching rows form one entry showing the most common genes and DNA. For this sample there are around 1,600,000 distinct CDR3 sequences; roughly 43% appear just once. Of the sample, about 3.8% is held by the ten largest clones. Sequenced material: blood. The source of these receptors is a woman aged 18-30 years in good health.

This clonotype was observed a few times. The rearrangement joins TRBV11-1 to TRBJ2-1, with 9 nucleotides matching TRBD2. Looked up from germline, CDR1 is SGHAT and CDR2 is FQDESV (reference sequence). This CDR3 is 15 amino acids long. J lost 3 bases, V lost 5 bases, and 5 bases had no gene match. CDR3 coding DNA: TGTGCCAGCAGCGTCGGACTAGCGAACTACAATGAGCAGTTCTTC. This translates into CASSVGLANYNEQFF.

To note about this clonotype: Since a much larger clone is just one base distant, this may be a read error. The chain recombines TRBV6-4 with TRBJ2-5, with D tentatively TRBD2 (7 bases). V was trimmed by 7 bases and J by 0 bases, leaving 21 bases between them. The CDR3 is 17 amino acids. Per the germline V gene, CDR1 is MRHNA and CDR2 is SNTAGT. Written as DNA, the CDR3 is TGTGCCAGCACCCTGCTCGAGGGGGGGCCTTACCAAGAGACCCAGTACTTC. It yields the protein CASTLLEGGPYQETQYF.

With regard to this clonotype: Just one base apart from a much larger clone, this may be a read error. The V call is TRBV29-1, the J call TRBJ2-4; the D call may be TRBD1 or TRBD2 (5 bases each). The J call is in doubt because the DNA end fits TRBJ2-7 better. This CDR3 comprises 12 residues. Germline V gene lookup returns CDR1 SQVTM and CDR2 ANQGSEA. The CDR3 loop reads CSAMQGPYEQYF. CDR3 DNA: TGCAGCGCCATGCAGGGACCCTACGAGCAGTACTTC.

The genes are TRBV20-1 and TRBJ2-7; D may match TRBD1 or TRBD2 (5 bases each). The CDR3 loop spans 17 amino acids. The V end lost 4 bases, the J end lost 1 base, and 23 bases lay between the germline ends. Germline V CDR1 and CDR2: DFQATT, SNEGSKA (reference sequence). The chain's CDR3 is CSATFPGHPRGSYEQYF. CDR3 DNA: TGCAGTGCTACATTCCCTGGTCATCCGAGGGGTTCCTACGAGCAGTACTTC.

This clonotype was detected a few times. V gene TRBV20-1 combines with J gene TRBJ2-1; 11 bases line up with TRBD2. Germline V gene data show CDR1 as DFQATT and CDR2 as SNEGSKA (reference sequence). The CDR3 runs to 15 residues. J lost 8 bases, V lost 3 bases, and 9 bases had no gene match. CDR3 amino acids: CSARDSGGAVDEQFF. The CDR3 DNA sequence: TGCAGTGCTAGGGATAGCGGGGGGGCCGTGGATGAGCAGTTCTTC.

The chain joins TRBV12-5 to TRBJ2-3; TRBD2 aligns across 8 bases. V lost 10 bases and J lost 6; bases outside the gene matches: 9. Germline V gene sequence: CDR1 LGHNT, CDR2 FRNRAP. The CDR3 runs to 13 residues. For the CDR3, the DNA is TGTGCTACTCGGGGGGGCCCAAGGGATACGCAGTATTTT. Amino acid sequence: CATRGGPRDTQYF.

This chain connects TRBV27 to TRBJ1-6; no clear D. This CDR3 has 14 amino acids. Trimming cost V 2 bases and J 10 bases, with 12 bases left between them. The germline V gene has CDR1 MNHEY and CDR2 SMNVEV (reference sequence). CDR3 sequence reads: CASSLTAPSSPLHF. In DNA form, the CDR3 reads TGTGCCAGCAGTTTAACGGCCCCGAGCTCACCCCTCCACTTT.

The genes are TRBV20-1 and TRBJ2-2, with D unclear. The CDR3 runs 11 residues. The germline V and J ends were trimmed by 5 bases and 9 bases, with 10 bases remaining between them. Germline assignment: CDR1 DFQATT and CDR2 SNEGSKA (reference sequence). CDR3 amino acids: CSARPLRELFF. The DNA of the CDR3 is TGCAGTGCTCGCCCGCTCAGGGAGCTGTTTTTT.

The chain recombines TRBV6-2 or TRBV6-3 with TRBJ2-1; D gene uncertain. Germline-derived CDR1 and CDR2 are MNHEY and SVGEGT. This CDR3 is built from 15 residues. Trimming left V 3 bases short and J 4 bases short, with 13 bases between. Here the CDR3 reads CASSYQLSAYNEQFF. The CDR3 DNA follows: TGTGCCAGCAGTTATCAACTAAGCGCATACAATGAGCAGTTCTTC.

V gene TRBV6-2 or TRBV6-3 combines with J gene TRBJ2-7, with D possibly being TRBD2 (5 bases). Trimming removed 4 bases at V and 2 bases at J, with 15 bases between. Germline V gene sequence: CDR1 MNHEY, CDR2 SVGEGT. The CDR3 loop spans 15 amino acids. The CDR3, as DNA: TGTGCCAGCAGTTCCAGTAGCGTCTTGGCCTACGAGCAGTACTTC. The encoded protein is CASSSSSVLAYEQYF.

The chain links TRBV29-1 to TRBJ2-3; D not resolved. CDR3 length: 11 residues. Germline V gene lookup returns CDR1 SQVTM and CDR2 ANQGSEA. Trimming removed 5 bases at V and 0 bases at J, with 3 bases between. CDR3 in DNA: TGCAGCGTTCAGAGCACAGATACGCAGTATTTT. Translation gives CSVQSTDTQYF.

This chain links TRBV5-1 with TRBJ2-5, with 9 bases fitting TRBD2. Germline-derived CDR1 and CDR2 are SGHRS and YFSETQ. Unmatched junction bases numbered 15, after V lost 4 bases and J lost 11 bases. The CDR3 contains 15 residues. CDR3 region: CASSEREAPLHEQYF. DNA for the CDR3: TGCGCCAGCAGCGAGCGGGAGGCTCCCCTTCATGAGCAGTACTTC.

This rearrangement joins TRBV28 to TRBJ2-7; 8 bases are shared with TRBD2. The J segment lost 6 bases and the V segment lost 5 bases, leaving 6 bases of the junction unmatched. Looked up from germline, CDR1 is MDHEN and CDR2 is SYDVKM. This CDR3 is built from 13 residues. This chain's CDR3 is CASSLPTSVEQYF. The CDR3 DNA is TGTGCCAGCAGTCTACCGACTAGCGTCGAGCAGTACTTC.

This clonotype was detected only a few times. The chain recombines TRBV30 with TRBJ1-1; D is ambiguous. CDR3 length: 11 residues. Trimming took off 5 bases at V and 1 base at J, with 5 bases between the two ends. In germline, CDR1 is GTSNPN, CDR2 SVGIG (reference sequence). CDR3 sequence: CAWDANTEAFF. CDR3 nucleotide sequence: TGTGCCTGGGACGCGAACACTGAAGCTTTCTTT.

The table lists this clonotype with a few counts. J is TRBJ2-1 and V is TRBV29-1; no definite D call. This CDR3 is built from 16 residues. V lost 0 bases to trimming and J lost 2 bases, with 14 bases between them. Germline CDR1 SQVTM, CDR2 ANQGSEA. The CDR3 is CSVEDWRDSTYNEQFF. The CDR3 nucleotides are TGCAGCGTTGAAGACTGGAGAGACTCAACCTACAATGAGCAGTTCTTC.

This clonotype was picked up a small number of times. This chain connects TRBV7-2 to TRBJ1-6; possible D gene TRBD1, 6 bases. This CDR3 is built from 17 residues. V lost 4 bases and J lost 0, with 13 bases in between. Germline CDR1 is SGHTA and CDR2 is FQGNSA. The CDR3 spells CASSSQGRSSYNSPLHF. CDR3 nucleotide sequence: TGTGCCAGCAGCTCCCAGGGGCGGAGCTCCTATAATTCACCCCTCCACTTT.

The CDR3 nucleotides are TGTGCCAGCAGCGAAGGGGACCTTTCGGGGCGGGGGGCCGAAAACATTCAGTACTTC. Translation: CASSEGDLSGRGAENIQYF. The V call is TRBV3-1, the J call TRBJ2-4; TRBD2 matches 8 bases. Germline CDR1 LGHDT, CDR2 YNNKEL (reference sequence). The CDR3 length is 19 residues. J was trimmed by 5 bases and V by 5 bases; bases with no gene match: 20.

This clonotype was seen more than once but under ten times. The chain recombines TRBV12-3 or TRBV12-4 with TRBJ1-4; D remains unclear. Trimming took off 7 bases at V and 8 bases at J, with 17 bases between the two ends. This CDR3 contains 14 residues. CDR3 coding DNA: TGTGCCAGCAATCCCGACGGGAATCTGGAAAAACTGTTTTTT. Encoded protein: CASNPDGNLEKLFF.